This T cell receptor (beta chain) was documented in a study of OX40 agonist ivuxolimab in advanced cancers. The count of this clone is one. From germline, CDR1 is SGHAT and CDR2 FQNNGV. V was trimmed by 1 base and J by 7 bases, leaving 5 bases between them. This CDR3 has 12 residues. The assay was immunoSEQ multiplex PCR, and TCRdb's table has in-frame clones only and misses some. The table includes tens of thousands of clones, around 88% detected once. The origin of this receptor is an adult with an advanced solid tumor such as melanoma, head and neck, liver or kidney cancer. The sample in question was CD4+ or CD8+ T cells sorted from blood, obtained in a trial of the OX40 agonist ivuxolimab. The chain links TRBV11-2 to TRBJ2-1; no clear D. The CDR3 reads CASSLGKNEQFF. CDR3 nucleotide sequence: TGTGCCAGCAGCTTAGGGAAGAATGAGCAGTTCTTC.